One and the same sample provided the 24 T cell receptor beta chains below, sequenced in a study of blood T cell repertoires in COVID-19. Sequencing used immunoSEQ multiplex PCR; TCRdb keeps in-frame clones, though not all of them. The sample shows 25,000 to 35,000 clones, 68% of them seen only once. Sequenced input: peripheral blood. All receptors come from a human donor in a cohort sampled during active COVID-19.

This clone was seen a few times. This sequence joins TRBV3-1 (or the pseudogene TRBV3-2) and TRBJ2-1; a weak D match, TRBD2 (6 bases). Per germline, CDR1 LGHDT and CDR2 YNNKEL (reference sequence). V was shortened by 0 bases and J by 7 bases, with 22 bases between the two germline ends. The CDR3 covers 18 residues. CDR3 sequence reads: CASSQDNPRLGKTNEQFF. The CDR3 nucleotides read TGTGCCAGCAGCCAAGACAACCCACGACTAGGAAAGACGAATGAGCAGTTCTTC.

The chain couples TRBV2 to TRBJ2-4, with no clear D. The V gene's germline CDR1 is SNHLY and CDR2 FYNNEI. The length of the CDR3 is 11 residues. Between the trimmed V and J ends, which lost 5 bases and 6 bases, there was a span of 5 bases. CDR3 loop: CASSTRNIQYF. The CDR3 DNA reads TGTGCCAGCAGTACAAGAAACATTCAGTACTTC.

A few counts support this clone. The J gene is TRBJ2-3, the V gene TRBV19; weak D call: TRBD1 (6 bases). The V and J ends lost 4 bases and 3 bases respectively, with 20 bases between them. The length of the CDR3 is 17 residues. Per the germline V gene, CDR1 is LNHDA and CDR2 is SQIVND (reference sequence). CDR3 sequence: CASSKKSGHLRTDTQYF. The CDR3 DNA sequence: TGTGCCAGTAGTAAAAAATCGGGACACTTAAGGACAGATACGCAGTATTTT. The full variable domain, rest sourced from reference TRBV19 and TRBJ2-3, is DGGITQSPKYLFRKEGQNVTLSCEQNLNHDAMYWYRQDPGQGLRLIYYSQIVNDFQKGDIAEGYSVSREKKESFPLTVTSAQKNPTAFYLCASSKKSGHLRTDTQYFGPGTRLTVL.

This sequence joins TRBV18 and TRBJ1-5; D is unclear. CDR1 and CDR2 from the germline V gene are KGHSH and LQKENI. This CDR3 has 13 residues. The V gene lost 6 bases and the J gene lost 5 bases, with 11 bases spanning the gap. CDR3 loop: CASSRDRDQPQHF. CDR3 nucleotide sequence: TGTGCCAGCTCGCGAGATCGAGATCAGCCCCAGCATTTT.

This chain connects TRBV6-2 or TRBV6-3 to TRBJ1-5; 7 positions match TRBD1. Unmatched junction bases numbered 5, after V lost 0 bases and J lost 6 bases. Per germline, CDR1 MNHEY and CDR2 SVGEGT. This CDR3 contains 15 residues. The CDR3 loop is CASSYSSTGVQPQHF. Here the CDR3 DNA reads TGTGCCAGCAGTTACTCAAGTACAGGGGTTCAGCCCCAGCATTTT.

The chain uses TRBV7-9 and TRBJ1-1, with D maybe TRBD1 (6 bases). The CDR3 contains 15 residues. The V gene lost 5 bases and the J gene lost 4 bases, with 17 bases spanning the gap. Per germline, CDR1 SEHNR and CDR2 FQNEAQ (reference sequence). This CDR3 is CASSAPSQGITEAFF. CDR3 DNA: TGTGCCAGCAGCGCCCCCTCGCAGGGGATCACTGAAGCTTTCTTT.

The gene calls are TRBV28 and TRBJ1-5, with 7 bases lining up with TRBD1. Germline V lookup: CDR1 MDHEN, CDR2 SYDVKM. After removal of 7 bases from V and 11 bases from J, the junction contained 8 bases not matched to a gene. The CDR3 has 12 amino acids. This CDR3 reads CASTPSGGTQHF. CDR3 DNA sequence: TGTGCCAGCACCCCTTCAGGGGGGACCCAGCATTTT.

V and J are TRBV12-3 or TRBV12-4 and TRBJ2-5; D might be TRBD1 (6 bases). V was pared by 2 bases and J by 4 bases, with 8 bases between. The CDR3 runs to 13 residues. The CDR3 DNA sequence: TGTGCCAGCAGTTTACCAGGGGTAGAGACCCAGTACTTC. This encodes CASSLPGVETQYF.

This clone was seen a few times. The chain employs TRBV20-1 and TRBJ2-7, with TRBD1 matching 10 bases. This CDR3 is built from 15 residues. J was trimmed by 8 bases and V by 3 bases; bases with no gene match: 13. The germline V gene has CDR1 DFQATT and CDR2 SNEGSKA (reference sequence). This chain's CDR3 is CSASGDRGPNEKQYF. The CDR3 coding sequence is TGCAGTGCTAGTGGGGACAGGGGTCCTAATGAGAAGCAGTACTTC.

This sequence joins TRBV19 and TRBJ2-5, with 7 positions matching TRBD2. V shed 9 bases and J 5 bases; nucleotides not matched to a gene: 9. The germline V gene encodes CDR1 LNHDA and CDR2 SQIVND (reference sequence). The length of the CDR3 is 13 residues. CDR3 amino acids: CASRGGKGETQYF. CDR3 nucleotides: TGTGCCAGCCGCGGGGGAAAGGGTGAGACCCAGTACTTC.

This clone was found once. The rearrangement uses TRBV18 and TRBJ2-2, with D possibly being TRBD2 (5 bases). Germline V gene lookup returns CDR1 KGHSH and CDR2 LQKENI. This CDR3 contains 13 residues. V shed 7 bases and J shed 4 bases, with 10 bases lying between them. In nucleotides, the CDR3 is TGTGCCAGCTATGAGGGTTTCACCGGGGAGCTGTTTTTT. Protein: CASYEGFTGELFF. The full variable domain, completed using reference TRBV18 and TRBJ2-2, is NAGVMQNPRHLVRRRGQEARLRCSPMKGHSHVYWYRQLPEEGLKFMVYLQKENIIDESGMPKERFSAEFPKEGPSILRIQQVVRGDSAAYFCASYEGFTGELFFGEGSRLTVL.

The rearrangement uses TRBV6-5 and TRBJ2-7; 8 bases match TRBD1. Germline V lookup: CDR1 MNHEY, CDR2 SVGAGI. V shed 5 bases and J 2 bases; nucleotides not matched to a gene: 8. The CDR3 has 15 amino acids. CDR3 protein: CASSQGTGDTYEQYF. The CDR3, as DNA: TGTGCCAGCAGTCAGGGGACAGGAGATACCTACGAGCAGTACTTC.

The chain is built from TRBV12-3 or TRBV12-4 and TRBJ1-2; 7 nucleotides match TRBD1. The CDR3 length is 13 residues. After removal of 5 bases from V and 0 bases from J, the junction contained 0 bases not matched to a gene. The DNA for the CDR3 is TGTGCCAGCAGTACAGGGGCTAACTATGGCTACACCTTC. This encodes CASSTGANYGYTF.

This clone has more than one count but fewer than ten. The CDR3 is CASSVGTSGGTDTQYF. DNA for the CDR3: TGTGCCAGCAGCGTAGGTACTAGCGGGGGCACAGATACGCAGTATTTT. This chain connects TRBV9 to TRBJ2-3, with TRBD2 matching over 10 bases. This CDR3 is built from 16 residues. V lost 0 bases, J lost 1 base, and 2 bases stayed unmatched. The germline V gene has CDR1 SGDLS and CDR2 YYNGEE.

The chain has TRBV6-2 or TRBV6-3 and TRBJ2-4; 8 bases line up with TRBD1. The CDR3 length is 13 residues. CDR1 and CDR2 (germline): MNHEY, SVGEGT. Trimming removed 7 bases from V and 6 bases from J; junction bases left unmatched: 5. The CDR3 DNA follows: TGTGCCAGCACCCCGACAGGGGTAAACATTCAGTACTTC. This encodes CASTPTGVNIQYF.

This clone was seen a few times. The V call is TRBV28, the J call TRBJ2-5; D perhaps matches TRBD2 (5 bases). This CDR3 is built from 12 residues. Germline lookup yields CDR1 MDHEN and CDR2 SYDVKM. The V end lost 5 bases, the J end lost 5 bases, and 9 bases lay between the germline ends. CDR3: CASSEGRETQYF. The DNA of the CDR3 is TGTGCCAGCAGTGAGGGCCGTGAGACCCAGTACTTC.

The chain links TRBV18 to TRBJ2-1, with a tentative D call TRBD1 (6 bases). This CDR3 comprises 16 residues. The V gene's germline CDR1 is KGHSH and CDR2 LQKENI. Trimming removed 3 bases from V and 6 bases from J, with 18 bases in between. CDR3 loop: CASSPGRLQGANEQFF. CDR3 in DNA: TGTGCCAGCTCACCGGGGAGATTACAGGGTGCCAATGAGCAGTTCTTC. The full variable domain, completed using reference TRBV18 and TRBJ2-1, is NAGVMQNPRHLVRRRGQEARLRCSPMKGHSHVYWYRQLPEEGLKFMVYLQKENIIDESGMPKERFSAEFPKEGPSILRIQQVVRGDSAAYFCASSPGRLQGANEQFFGPGTRLTVL.

In its sample, this clone was seen a few times. This rearrangement joins TRBV10-1 to TRBJ2-7, with 7 bases fitting TRBD1. The germline CDR1 and CDR2 sequences are WNHNN and SYGVQD (reference sequence). The V and J ends lost 3 bases and 4 bases, in that order; junction bases with no gene match: 9. CDR3 length: 15 residues. The DNA for the CDR3 is TGCGCCAGCAGTGACAGACAGGGAGTTGGGTACGAGCAGTACTTC. This codes for CASSDRQGVGYEQYF.

This clone was counted between two and nine times. The V and J genes are TRBV7-2 and TRBJ2-1; no clear D gene. CDR1 is SGHTA, CDR2 FQGNSA, per germline. The V end was cut by 5 bases, the J end by 9 bases, with 8 bases between. This CDR3 has 11 residues. The CDR3 sequence: CASSRVIEQFF. For the CDR3, the DNA is TGTGCCAGCAGCCGCGTTATTGAGCAGTTCTTC.

This clone was seen a handful of times. The chain couples TRBV27 to TRBJ2-2, with unresolved D. Per the germline V gene, CDR1 is MNHEY and CDR2 is SMNVEV (reference sequence). This CDR3 has 12 residues. Trimming removed 5 bases from V and 5 bases from J, with 6 bases in between. CDR3 residues: CASSVLTGELFF. The DNA of the CDR3 is TGTGCCAGCAGTGTCCTAACCGGGGAGCTGTTTTTT.

The chain links TRBV3-1 (or the pseudogene TRBV3-2) to TRBJ1-4; 7 bases are shared with TRBD1. CDR1 and CDR2 from the germline V gene are LGHDT and YNNKEL (reference sequence). The CDR3 length is 16 residues. With V trimmed by 0 bases and J by 4 bases, 5 bases remained unmatched. Here the CDR3 DNA reads TGTGCCAGCAGCCAAGATGGGGGGACAGTTAATGAAAAACTGTTTTTT. Its protein product is CASSQDGGTVNEKLFF.

This chain joins TRBV11-3 and TRBJ1-1; 10 nucleotides agree with TRBD1. Germline values: CDR1 SGHNT, CDR2 YENEEA. The V segment lost 4 bases and the J segment 2 bases; nucleotides outside the gene matches: 10. This CDR3 contains 17 residues. The CDR3 bases are TGTGCCAGCAGCTCACAGGACAGGGGGTTGGAAAACACTGAAGCTTTCTTT. Residues: CASSSQDRGLENTEAFF.

This sequence joins TRBV20-1 and TRBJ1-1; D gene uncertain. CDR1 and CDR2 from the germline V gene are DFQATT and SNEGSKA (reference sequence). CDR3 length equals 11 residues. V gave up 2 bases and J gave up 1 base, with 2 bases separating them. The CDR3 sequence is CSARQNTEAFF. In nucleotides, the CDR3 is TGCAGTGCTAGACAGAACACTGAAGCTTTCTTT.

This chain connects TRBV4-3 to TRBJ2-4, with 15 nucleotides matching TRBD2. The germline V gene encodes CDR1 LGHNA and CDR2 YSLEER. CDR3 length: 17 residues. V was pared by 1 base and J by 7 bases, with 5 bases of the junction left unmatched. DNA of the CDR3: TGCGCCAGCAGCCAAGGGACTAGCGGGGGGGCCCTGAACATTCAGTACTTC. It yields the protein CASSQGTSGGALNIQYF.